These T cell receptor beta chains were read from a single sample in a study of cytomegalovirus exposure and HLA in healthy donors. TCRdb keeps only in-frame clones here, not all; method: immunoSEQ multiplex PCR. The sample holds 210,000 or so clones; around four fifths are singletons and the top ten take around 2.9%. Source material: PBMCs. The receptors originated from a woman in her sixties or seventies in good health and CMV-seropositive. CDR3s include the opening cysteine and the closing phenylalanine or tryptophan. Clone size is given for some rows only: seen once, a few or many times, or a class if the clone is expanded.

CDR3 protein	clone size	V gene	CDR3 length
CASSWGGGGFYGYTF	NA	TRBV28	15
CASSGGQPVNSPLHF	NA	TRBV2	15
CASSSPAAGGHRSYNEQFF	NA	TRBV28	19
CASSLRRAGNTEAFF	few	TRBV7-3	15
CASSYERGTEAFF	NA	TRBV6-5	13
CASSPRDTLLGSYEQYF	NA	TRBV14	17
CASSQRQVSNTEAFF	once	TRBV5-1	15
CASSFEGAGEQYF	NA	TRBV7-7	13
CASSSDRGRTNNEQFF	NA	TRBV7-9	16
CAIRGQGGGYTF	NA	TRBV10-3	12
CASSYKRGPEGYEQYF	NA	TRBV6-6	16
CASSSVFAEPYNEQFF	NA	TRBV27	16
CASSLTGTSGKSSYEQYF	NA	TRBV5-1	18
CASNGRLNTEAFF	NA	TRBV19	13
CASSPVRDLNTEAFF	once	TRBV18	15
CASSQDGRSGGGWDGYTF	once	TRBV4-1	18
CAIRTDVNYGYTF	NA	TRBV10-3	13
CASSVKTGLFYNEQFF	NA	TRBV9	16
CASSLKAGGYGYTF	NA	TRBV27	14
CSLGGPGNSYGYTF	NA	TRBV29-1	14
CASKNRGHDYGYTF	NA	TRBV2	14
CASSIPPPGAYEQYF	NA	TRBV19	15
CASSLAGIDTQYF	few	TRBV5-6	13
CASSPPTGGTDTQYF	NA	TRBV18	15
CASSLAGFGSYEQYF	NA	TRBV6-5	15
CASRLAGGNEQFF	NA	TRBV5-1	13
CATSRQGAANTEAFF	NA	TRBV15	15
CASSRGPREQFF	NA	TRBV5-4	12
CASSERFANEKLFF	NA	TRBV2	14
CASSLGGGSGQFF	once	TRBV5-1	13
CASSQTSGGSDEQFF	NA	TRBV5-1	15
CASRQDLLFTDTQYF	NA	TRBV2	15
CASSYMGGTYTDTQYF	NA	TRBV5-1	16
CASRLGTESSYGYTF	many	TRBV6-5	15
CAIRTGGGETQYF	NA	TRBV10-3	13
CASSGQGIYNEQFF	NA	TRBV7-9	14
CASTKDQEKLFF	NA	TRBV7-9	12
CAISDRWSSGNTIYF	once	TRBV10-3	15
CASTRPRGVNTEAFF	NA	TRBV28	15
CAWSVQYEQYF	NA	TRBV30	11
CASSQQTGPYEQYF	few	TRBV4-1	14
CASSERTGAEAFF	NA	TRBV10-1	13
CASSLDAGHEQFF	NA	TRBV7-2	13
CASSQEWTGGLLGYTF	few	TRBV14	16
CASSTYRGSTDTQYF	NA	TRBV28	15
CAWIGQMNTEAFF	NA	TRBV30	13
CASSEAGGYQETQYF	NA	TRBV25-1	15
CASSWGDWVYNEQFF	NA	TRBV5-5	15
CASSLHGEAGEQYF	NA	TRBV7-2	14
CASSEGQIYGYTF	NA	TRBV25-1	13
CASSGGQYNSPLHF	NA	TRBV9	14
CASSPSGGTDTQYF	NA	TRBV28	14
CASSLSDLGGGYEQFF	NA	TRBV5-1	16
CASSPIQPRTGGIYEQYF	NA	TRBV4-1	18
CASSAMDSSNQPQHF	NA	TRBV6-1	15